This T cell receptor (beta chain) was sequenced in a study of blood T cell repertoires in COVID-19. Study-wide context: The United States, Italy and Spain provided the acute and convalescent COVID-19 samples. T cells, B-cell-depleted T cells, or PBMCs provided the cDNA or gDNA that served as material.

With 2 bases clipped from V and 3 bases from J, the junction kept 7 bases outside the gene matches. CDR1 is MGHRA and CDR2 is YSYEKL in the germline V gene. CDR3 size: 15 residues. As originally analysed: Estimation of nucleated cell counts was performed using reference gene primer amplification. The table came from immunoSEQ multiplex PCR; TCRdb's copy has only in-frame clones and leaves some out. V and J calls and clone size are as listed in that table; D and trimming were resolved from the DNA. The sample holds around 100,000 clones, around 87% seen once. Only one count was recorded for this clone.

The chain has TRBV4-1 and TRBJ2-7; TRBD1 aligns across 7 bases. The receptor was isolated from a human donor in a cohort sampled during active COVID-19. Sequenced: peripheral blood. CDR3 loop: CASSQLTGKGYEQYF. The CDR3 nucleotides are TGCGCCAGCAGCCAATTGACAGGGAAGGGCTACGAGCAGTACTTC.